A single sample is the source of the 10 T cell receptor beta chains below, sequenced in a study of blood T cell repertoires in COVID-19. Profiled with immunoSEQ multiplex PCR; TCRdb holds only in-frame clones, not every one. The sample records under 40,000 clones, about 80% being singletons. Sequencing was performed on peripheral blood. These receptors came from a woman in her 70s with acute or convalescent COVID-19.

This clone showed up just once. This chain uses TRBV5-1 with TRBJ1-6, with TRBD1 as a possible D gene (5 bases). The germline V and J ends were trimmed by 6 bases and 5 bases, with 12 bases remaining between them. The CDR3 contains 14 residues. Germline V lookup: CDR1 SGHRS, CDR2 YFSETQ. The DNA of the CDR3 is TGCGCCAGCAAGCGGGGCGAAGATAATTCACCCCTCCACTTT. Amino acids: CASKRGEDNSPLHF. The whole variable domain, remainder taken from reference TRBV5-1 and TRBJ1-6, is KAGVTQTPRYLIKTRGQQVTLSCSPISGHRSVSWYQQTPGQGLQFLFEYFSETQRNKGNFPGRFSGRQFSNSRSEMNVSTLELGDSALYLCASKRGEDNSPLHFGNGTRLTVT.

This chain connects TRBV3-1 (or the pseudogene TRBV3-2) to TRBJ2-5; 8 nucleotides agree with TRBD2. Germline V gene data show CDR1 as LGHDT and CDR2 as YNNKEL (reference sequence). Trimming removed 4 bases from V and 5 bases from J; junction bases left unmatched: 15. This CDR3 has 17 residues. Here the CDR3 reads CASSPQSAGLGIETQYF. In nucleotides, the CDR3 is TGTGCCAGCAGCCCCCAATCGGCGGGACTAGGGATTGAGACCCAGTACTTC.

This clone was picked up a small number of times. The chain employs TRBV18 and TRBJ1-2; possibly TRBD1 for D (6 bases). There are 16 residues in the CDR3. V shed 6 bases and J shed 0 bases, with 17 bases lying between them. Germline-derived CDR1 and CDR2 are KGHSH and LQKENI. In nucleotides, the CDR3 is TGTGCCAGCTCCCCTCCGGACAGAAGCCCTAACTATGGCTACACCTTC. This sequence encodes CASSPPDRSPNYGYTF.

This sequence joins TRBV6-5 and TRBJ2-3; a weak D match, TRBD2 (5 bases). The CDR3 length is 14 residues. In germline, CDR1 is MNHEY, CDR2 SVGAGI. Trimming removed 7 bases at V and 2 bases at J, with 13 bases between. In DNA, the CDR3 is TGTGCCAGCATTTTAAGCGGCTCCACAGATACGCAGTATTTT. Residues: CASILSGSTDTQYF.

The genes are TRBV5-1 and TRBJ2-6; D is possibly TRBD1 (6 bases). CDR3 size: 18 residues. Germline V gene sequence: CDR1 SGHRS, CDR2 YFSETQ. Trimming stripped 9 bases from V and 0 bases from J, with 22 bases between. The CDR3 is CATQTGSRGVSGANVLTF. The CDR3 nucleotides are TGCGCCACCCAGACAGGATCGCGCGGAGTCTCTGGGGCCAACGTCCTGACTTTC. The full variable domain, rest sourced from reference TRBV5-1 and TRBJ2-6, is KAGVTQTPRYLIKTRGQQVTLSCSPISGHRSVSWYQQTPGQGLQFLFEYFSETQRNKGNFPGRFSGRQFSNSRSEMNVSTLELGDSALYLCATQTGSRGVSGANVLTFGAGSRLTVL.

In this sample, this clone turned up once. The chain employs TRBV28 and TRBJ2-5; 9 nucleotides agree with TRBD2. The CDR3 is 18 amino acids. V was clipped by 3 bases and J by 5 bases; unmatched bases: 16. The germline V gene encodes CDR1 MDHEN and CDR2 SYDVKM. The CDR3 sequence: CASSFYRGLAGIRETQYF. Written as DNA, the CDR3 is TGTGCCAGCAGTTTCTATAGGGGACTAGCTGGGATTCGGGAGACCCAGTACTTC.

The chain is built from TRBV27 and TRBJ2-2, with 7 bases matching TRBD1. The CDR3 spans 15 residues. Germline V lookup: CDR1 MNHEY, CDR2 SMNVEV (reference sequence). J gave up 5 bases and V 3 bases, and 6 bases lay outside the gene matches. The CDR3 spells CASSLGDSLTGELFF. The CDR3, as DNA: TGTGCCAGCAGTTTGGGGGACAGTCTGACCGGGGAGCTGTTTTTT.

J is TRBJ1-1 and V is TRBV5-5; a possible D gene is TRBD1 (6 bases). Germline V gene data show CDR1 as SGHKS and CDR2 as YYEKEE (reference sequence). The CDR3 runs to 15 residues. V dropped 0 bases and J dropped 1 base, with 10 bases sitting between them. CDR3 sequence (DNA): TGTGCCAGCAGCTTGGGGCAGGGGCGGAACACTGAAGCTTTCTTT. Protein: CASSLGQGRNTEAFF.

This clone was observed a single time. J is TRBJ1-2 and V is TRBV3-1 (or the pseudogene TRBV3-2), with 9 bases matching TRBD1. V lost 4 bases and J lost 6; bases outside the gene matches: 9. The CDR3 consists of 15 residues. CDR1 and CDR2 (germline): LGHDT, YNNKEL (reference sequence). The DNA of the CDR3 is TGTGCCAGCAGCCTTCTAGGACAGGGGCGGGATGGCTACACCTTC. Its translation: CASSLLGQGRDGYTF.

As DNA, the CDR3 is TGTGCCAGTAGCAACTCTGGGACTAGCGGGAGTGTCACCGGGGAGCTGTTTTTT. This translates into CASSNSGTSGSVTGELFF. The chain couples TRBV19 to TRBJ2-2; 14 bases are a match to TRBD2. The CDR3 runs to 18 residues. Per the germline V gene, CDR1 is LNHDA and CDR2 is SQIVND (reference sequence). The V segment lost 6 bases and the J segment 4 bases; nucleotides outside the gene matches: 10.